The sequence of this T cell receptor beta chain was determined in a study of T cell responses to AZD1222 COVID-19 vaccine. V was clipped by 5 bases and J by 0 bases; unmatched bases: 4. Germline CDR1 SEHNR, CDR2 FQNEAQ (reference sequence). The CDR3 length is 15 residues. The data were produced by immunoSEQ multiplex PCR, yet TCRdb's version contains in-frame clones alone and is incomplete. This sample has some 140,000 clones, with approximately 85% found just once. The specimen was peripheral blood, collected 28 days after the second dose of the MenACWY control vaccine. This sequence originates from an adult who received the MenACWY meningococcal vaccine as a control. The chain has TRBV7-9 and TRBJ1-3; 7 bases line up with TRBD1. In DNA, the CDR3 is TGTGCCAGCAGCGCTGACAGGGACTCTGGAAACACCATATATTTT. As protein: CASSADRDSGNTIYF.